Shown below are 15 T cell receptor beta chains from a single sample sequenced in a study of CD8 T cells in ankylosing spondylitis. TCRdb re-derived calls from the 5' RACE reads in MiXCR, one entry per CDR3 protein. This table holds some 30,000 distinct CDR3 sequences, 13% to 15% found once. The sample comprised blood. These receptors came from a male donor with ankylosing spondylitis or in good health (not recorded which).

This clonotype turned up a few times. The rearrangement uses TRBV9 and TRBJ2-3; D is undetermined. Trimming pared 0 bases from V and 4 bases from J, leaving 12 bases between. The germline V gene encodes CDR1 SGDLS and CDR2 YYNGEE. The CDR3 totals 15 residues. CDR3 DNA sequence: TGTGCCAGCAGCGTAGTAGGGCTTGCCGCAGATACGCAGTATTTT. This gives the protein CASSVVGLAADTQYF.

V gene TRBV28 combines with J gene TRBJ2-4; D is perhaps TRBD1 or TRBD2 (5 bases each). Deletions cut 6 bases from V and 6 bases from J, with 21 bases between. Germline CDR1 and CDR2: MDHEN and SYDVKM. The CDR3 loop spans 16 amino acids. The CDR3 loop reads CASRESWRKRGNIQYF. The CDR3 DNA sequence: TGTGCCAGCAGAGAATCTTGGCGGAAGAGGGGAAACATTCAGTACTTC. The whole variable domain, remainder taken from reference TRBV28 and TRBJ2-4, is DVKVTQSSRYLVKRTGEKVFLECVQDMDHENMFWYRQDPGLGLRLIYFSYDVKMKEKGDIPEGYSVSREKKERFSLILESASTNQTSMYLCASRESWRKRGNIQYFGAGTRLSVL.

This clonotype was found a few times. The chain uses TRBV14 and TRBJ2-5; D is perhaps TRBD2 (6 bases). Germline V CDR1 and CDR2: SGHDN, FVKESK. The length of the CDR3 is 14 residues. V was pared by 4 bases and J by 1 base, with 10 bases between. CDR3 amino acids: CASSRTGGQETQYF. CDR3 nucleotides: TGTGCCAGCAGCCGGACCGGGGGCCAAGAGACCCAGTACTTC.

The V and J genes are TRBV5-1 and TRBJ1-1; 8 nucleotides match TRBD1. Trimming cost V 7 bases and J 3 bases; bases outside gene matches: 5. Germline V CDR1 and CDR2: SGHRS, YFSETQ. This CDR3 comprises 13 residues. The CDR3 DNA sequence: TGCGCCAGCGCGGGACAGGCGGACACTGAAGCTTTCTTT. This sequence encodes CASAGQADTEAFF.

The chain uses TRBV3-1 and TRBJ2-2; the match to TRBD1 covers 8 bases. This CDR3 comprises 15 residues. Losses at the gene ends were 6 bases for V and 5 bases for J; bases not matched to a gene: 8. Germline V gene sequence: CDR1 LGHDT, CDR2 YNNKEL (reference sequence). CDR3 protein: CASSRTGMGTGELFF. For the CDR3, the DNA is TGTGCCAGCAGTCGGACAGGGATGGGGACCGGGGAGCTGTTTTTT.

The chain is built from TRBV4-3 and TRBJ1-4; 7 positions match TRBD1. This CDR3 contains 16 residues. Germline V gene sequence: CDR1 LGHNA, CDR2 YSLEER. J lost 0 bases, V lost 4 bases, and 5 bases had no gene match. The CDR3: CASSPGQIATNEKLFF. CDR3 nucleotide sequence: TGCGCCAGCAGCCCGGGACAGATCGCAACTAATGAAAAACTGTTTTTT.

This clonotype was counted a few times. This chain links TRBV12-3 or TRBV12-4 with TRBJ1-1; no firm D call. Trimming shortened V by 4 bases and J by 4 bases, and 25 bases separated the two germline ends. The CDR3 loop spans 18 amino acids. CDR3 region: CASSSPGPRNSIVTEAFF. CDR3 sequence (DNA): TGTGCCAGCAGTTCTCCAGGTCCTCGGAATAGCATAGTCACTGAAGCTTTCTTT.

In this sample, this clonotype turned up once. The V and J genes are TRBV27 and TRBJ2-5; D remains ambiguous. The germline V gene encodes CDR1 MNHEY and CDR2 SMNVEV (reference sequence). The CDR3 extends over 15 amino acids. Trimming shortened V by 0 bases and J by 2 bases, and 10 bases separated the two germline ends. In DNA form, the CDR3 reads TGTGCCAGCAGTTTATCAACTAATTCACAAGAGACCCAGTACTTC. Residues: CASSLSTNSQETQYF.

The J gene is TRBJ2-1, the V gene TRBV4-3, with 8 bases that match TRBD1. From germline, CDR1 is LGHNA and CDR2 YSLEER. V shed 0 bases, J shed 3 bases, and the junction held 4 bases outside the gene matches. The CDR3 extends over 16 amino acids. The CDR3 region has the DNA TGCGCCAGCAGCCAAGAGTGGGACAGGCTCTACAATGAGCAGTTCTTC. Protein: CASSQEWDRLYNEQFF.

V gene TRBV24-1 combines with J gene TRBJ2-1; 13 bases agree with TRBD2. CDR1 KGHDR and CDR2 SFDVKD come from the germline V gene. The CDR3 has 14 amino acids. V trimming: 9 bases; J trimming: 6 bases; junction bases outside the gene matches: 4. The DNA for the CDR3 is TGTGCCACCGGGGGACTAGCGGGAACCAATGAGCAGTTCTTC. This sequence encodes CATGGLAGTNEQFF.

This clonotype was observed a few times. This sequence joins TRBV7-3 and TRBJ1-1, with D unresolved. The CDR3 has 13 amino acids. Germline values: CDR1 SGHTA, CDR2 FQGTGA. V was cut by 0 bases and J by 14 bases, with 16 bases left in between. The CDR3 DNA reads as TGTGCCAGCAGCTTAACGCTGACCGGTTTAAGGTTCTTT. Its protein is CASSLTLTGLRFF.

This clonotype has only a few counts. This rearrangement joins TRBV7-3 to TRBJ2-1; D uncertain. CDR1 and CDR2 (germline): SGHTA, FQGTGA. The V end lost 2 bases, the J end lost 2 bases, and 7 bases lay between the germline ends. This CDR3 is 14 amino acids long. This chain's CDR3 is CASSLYRPYNEQFF. CDR3 DNA: TGTGCCAGCAGCTTATATAGACCCTACAATGAGCAGTTCTTC. The variable domain in full, completed from reference TRBV7-3 and TRBJ2-1, reads GAGVSQTPSNKVTEKGKYVELRCDPISGHTALYWYRQSLGQGPEFLIYFQGTGAADDSGLPNDRFFAVRPEGSVSTLKIQRTERGDSAVYLCASSLYRPYNEQFFGPGTRLTVL.

The chain has TRBV4-3 and TRBJ2-3; either TRBD1 or TRBD2 may supply D (6 bases each). Germline loops: CDR1 LGHNA, CDR2 YSLEER. The CDR3 runs 16 residues. The V end was cut by 0 bases, the J end by 6 bases, with 16 bases between. The CDR3 region is CASSQDRGSGEDTQYF. The CDR3 region has the DNA TGCGCCAGCAGCCAAGATCGGGGGTCAGGGGAGGATACGCAGTATTTT.

This clonotype was seen ten or more times. The chain combines TRBV5-1 with TRBJ2-3; D is perhaps TRBD1 or TRBD2 (5 bases each). Trimming cost V 6 bases and J 4 bases, with 18 bases left between them. In germline, CDR1 is SGHRS, CDR2 YFSETQ. The CDR3 runs to 15 residues. CDR3 residues: CASKFAGLGADTQYF. The CDR3 DNA is TGCGCCAGCAAATTCGCGGGTCTAGGGGCAGATACGCAGTATTTT.

This sequence joins TRBV18 and TRBJ1-1; D possibly corresponds to TRBD1 (5 bases). Germline V CDR1 and CDR2: KGHSH, LQKENI. V was clipped by 4 bases and J by 5 bases, with 17 bases between them. The CDR3 runs to 15 residues. This CDR3 reads CASSRGRGKGTEAFF. The CDR3 nucleotides are TGTGCCAGCTCACGAGGACGGGGCAAGGGGACTGAAGCTTTCTTT.